The 24 T cell receptor beta chains reported below all come from one sample, sequenced in a study of T cell responses to AZD1222 COVID-19 vaccine. TCRdb's copy holds only in-frame clones and misses some; the assay was immunoSEQ multiplex PCR. The sample consists of under 80,000 clones, about four fifths of them appearing once. The material was peripheral blood, obtained on day 0 of MenACWY control vaccination. These receptors all come from an adult in good health.

The chain is built from TRBV7-9 and TRBJ2-4; D is uncertain. V lost 6 bases and J lost 2, with 11 bases in between. This CDR3 has 14 residues. Germline loops: CDR1 SEHNR, CDR2 FQNEAQ (reference sequence). The CDR3 DNA reads TGTGCCAGCAGTCCACCCGAGCCCAAAAACATTCAGTACTTC. This translates into CASSPPEPKNIQYF. Drawing the rest from reference TRBV7-9 and TRBJ2-4, the complete variable domain is DTGVSQNPRHKITKRGQNVTFRCDPISEHNRLYWYRQTLGQGPEFLTYFQNEAQLEKSRLLSDRFSAERPKGSFSTLEIQRTEQGDSAMYLCASSPPEPKNIQYFGAGTRLSVL.

The rearrangement links TRBV28 to TRBJ1-2, with no clear D. Trimming left V 2 bases short and J 3 bases short, with 4 bases between. Germline lookup yields CDR1 MDHEN and CDR2 SYDVKM. CDR3 size: 12 residues. Here the CDR3 DNA reads TGTGCCAGCAGTTTAGAGGACTATGGCTACACCTTC. It specifies CASSLEDYGYTF.

This chain connects TRBV6-5 to TRBJ2-1; TRBD1 agrees at 7 bases. V dropped 7 bases and J dropped 4; count of bases not matched to a gene: 10. This CDR3 has 15 residues. Germline-derived CDR1 and CDR2 are MNHEY and SVGAGI. CDR3 amino acids: CASMARQGQYNEQFF. In DNA, the CDR3 is TGTGCCAGCATGGCTCGACAGGGTCAGTACAATGAGCAGTTCTTC.

CDR3 residues: CASSYLPRTSGSTDTQYF. CDR3 coding DNA: TGTGCCAGCAGTTACTTACCCCGGACTAGCGGCAGCACAGATACGCAGTATTTT. This chain joins TRBV6-2 or TRBV6-3 and TRBJ2-3, with 10 bases fitting TRBD2. The CDR3 contains 18 residues. Looked up from germline, CDR1 is MNHEY and CDR2 is SVGEGT. With 1 base clipped from V and 0 bases from J, the junction kept 7 bases outside the gene matches.

The chain joins TRBV5-6 to TRBJ2-2; possibly TRBD1 for D (6 bases). This CDR3 comprises 17 residues. Looked up from germline, CDR1 is SGHDT and CDR2 is YYEEEE. Trimming pared 3 bases from V and 0 bases from J, leaving 15 bases between. CDR3 DNA: TGTGCCAGCAGCTCGTTAACAGGGCCCGCGAACACCGGGGAGCTGTTTTTT. Translated: CASSSLTGPANTGELFF.

This clone was counted once. The rearrangement links TRBV5-4 to TRBJ2-5; 10 nucleotides line up with TRBD2. The CDR3 covers 15 residues. The V segment lost 0 bases and the J segment 1 base; nucleotides outside the gene matches: 0. Per the germline V gene, CDR1 is SGHNT and CDR2 is YYREEE (reference sequence). CDR3 amino acids: CASSLGTSGQETQYF. CDR3 in DNA: TGTGCCAGCAGCTTGGGGACTAGCGGCCAAGAGACCCAGTACTTC.

This chain joins TRBV4-2 and TRBJ1-6; TRBD1 aligns across 7 bases. Per the germline V gene, CDR1 is LGHNA and CDR2 is YNFKEQ. This CDR3 spans 16 amino acids. With V trimmed by 1 base and J by 11 bases, 11 bases remained unmatched. CDR3: CASSQASDRPTPPLHF. CDR3 DNA sequence: TGTGCCAGCAGCCAAGCCTCGGACAGGCCGACTCCACCCCTCCACTTT.

This clone has just a few counts. The chain joins TRBV7-3 to TRBJ2-3, with a weak D call TRBD2 (5 bases). The germline CDR1 and CDR2 sequences are SGHTA and FQGTGA. The CDR3 length is 15 residues. V was cut by 2 bases and J by 1 base, with 10 bases left in between. The CDR3 is CASSLDASRTDTQYF. CDR3 bases: TGTGCCAGCAGCTTAGATGCTAGCCGCACAGATACGCAGTATTTT.

The rearrangement joins TRBV5-5 to TRBJ1-2, with D perhaps matching TRBD1 (6 bases). The CDR3 runs 14 residues. Germline V CDR1 and CDR2: SGHKS, YYEKEE (reference sequence). V dropped 2 bases and J dropped 8 bases, with 16 bases sitting between them. The CDR3 loop reads CASSFTQGTRGYTF. CDR3 sequence (DNA): TGTGCCAGCAGCTTCACCCAGGGGACGAGGGGCTACACCTTC.

The V gene is TRBV30, the J gene TRBJ1-6; D is unclear. With 2 bases removed from V and 9 bases from J, the gap between germline ends came to 8 bases. The CDR3 is 12 amino acids. Germline lookup yields CDR1 GTSNPN and CDR2 SVGIG (reference sequence). The CDR3 spells CAWSTQSSPLHF. Written as DNA, the CDR3 is TGTGCCTGGAGTACCCAGAGTTCACCCCTCCACTTT.

The rearrangement links TRBV2 to TRBJ2-2; TRBD2 agrees at 8 bases. Germline V gene data show CDR1 as SNHLY and CDR2 as FYNNEI. J lost 1 base, V lost 6 bases, and 7 bases had no gene match. This CDR3 is built from 16 residues. The CDR3 coding sequence is TGTGCCAGCAGGAGGGCTAGCGGGCAGAACACCGGGGAGCTGTTTTTT. This codes for CASRRASGQNTGELFF.

CDR3: CASSPIRGAGGHTEAFF. CDR3 DNA sequence: TGCGCCAGCAGCCCCATTAGGGGAGCAGGTGGGCACACTGAAGCTTTCTTT. The chain uses TRBV5-1 and TRBJ1-1, with D possibly being TRBD1 (5 bases). The CDR3 runs to 17 residues. CDR1 is SGHRS, CDR2 YFSETQ, per germline. V was shortened by 4 bases and J by 3 bases, with 22 bases between the two germline ends.

V gene TRBV2 combines with J gene TRBJ1-4; unclear D gene. V gave up 7 bases and J gave up 8 bases, with 11 bases separating them. The germline gives CDR1 SNHLY, CDR2 FYNNEI. The CDR3 loop spans 12 amino acids. Written as DNA, the CDR3 is TGTGCCAGCACCCTAGTTCGGGAAAAACTGTTTTTT. The encoded protein is CASTLVREKLFF.

The V and J genes are TRBV16 and TRBJ2-3; 9 bases line up with TRBD1. The trim removed 2 bases at V and 0 bases at J, leaving 0 bases unmatched. The CDR3 runs to 15 residues. Germline V lookup: CDR1 KGHSY, CDR2 FQNENV. The DNA of the CDR3 is TGTGCCAGCAGCCAAGGGACAGGGAGCACAGATACGCAGTATTTT. The encoded protein is CASSQGTGSTDTQYF.

This sequence joins TRBV7-2 and TRBJ2-3; 8 nucleotides line up with TRBD1. The germline V gene encodes CDR1 SGHTA and CDR2 FQGNSA. The CDR3 spans 13 residues. Unmatched junction bases numbered 3, after V lost 6 bases and J lost 4 bases. In DNA, the CDR3 is TGTGCCAGCAGTCAGACAGGGGCAGATACGCAGTATTTT. Protein product: CASSQTGADTQYF.

The rearrangement links TRBV6-5 to TRBJ2-1; 7 nucleotides line up with TRBD2. This CDR3 is built from 11 residues. V gave up 5 bases and J gave up 14 bases; unmatched junction bases: 6. Germline V gives CDR1 MNHEY, CDR2 SVGAGI. The CDR3 nucleotides are TGTGCCAGCAGTAGGGGAGGGGAGGAGTTCTTC. Its protein is CASSRGGEEFF.

The chain uses TRBV11-1 and TRBJ2-1, with D possibly TRBD1 on 5 matching bases. Trimming cost V 3 bases and J 9 bases, with 9 bases left between them. Germline lookup yields CDR1 SGHAT and CDR2 FQDESV (reference sequence). The CDR3 is 12 amino acids. CDR3 sequence: CASSLKDTEQFF. CDR3 sequence (DNA): TGTGCCAGCAGCTTGAAGGACACTGAGCAGTTCTTC.

The V call is TRBV11-2, the J call TRBJ2-1, with D possibly being TRBD2 (5 bases). CDR1 and CDR2 (germline): SGHAT, FQNNGV. Deletions cut 1 base from V and 7 bases from J, with 23 bases between. The CDR3 is 18 amino acids. CDR3 residues: CASSLGSRRSRINNEQFF. The CDR3, as DNA: TGTGCCAGCAGCTTAGGATCACGGAGGAGCCGGATTAATAATGAGCAGTTCTTC.

This chain joins TRBV7-8 and TRBJ1-5; D remains ambiguous. Deletions cut 5 bases from V and 0 bases from J, with 11 bases between. Germline V gene data show CDR1 as SGHVS and CDR2 as FQNEAQ. The CDR3 length is 15 residues. This CDR3 is CASSPRTASNQPQHF. The DNA for the CDR3 is TGTGCCAGCAGCCCAAGGACGGCTAGCAATCAGCCCCAGCATTTT.

The chain recombines TRBV3-1 (or the pseudogene TRBV3-2) with TRBJ2-1, with D possibly being TRBD2 (6 bases). Trimming pared 1 base from V and 2 bases from J, leaving 18 bases between. In germline, CDR1 is LGHDT, CDR2 YNNKEL (reference sequence). This CDR3 has 18 amino acids. The CDR3 DNA sequence: TGTGCCAGCAGCCAAGTCTTATCCCTAGCGAGTCCCTACAATGAGCAGTTCTTC. Amino acid sequence: CASSQVLSLASPYNEQFF.

This clone has only a few counts. The chain employs TRBV7-8 and TRBJ1-5, with TRBD1 identical over 7 bases. Germline CDR1 is SGHVS and CDR2 is FQNEAQ. This CDR3 region has 16 residues. J lost 0 bases, V lost 5 bases, and 7 bases had no gene match. CDR3: CASSGGTANSNQPQHF. CDR3 DNA sequence: TGTGCCAGCAGCGGCGGGACAGCAAATAGCAATCAGCCCCAGCATTTT.

This clone was counted between two and nine times. The chain couples TRBV5-1 to TRBJ1-2; a weak D match, TRBD1 (6 bases). Trimming cost V 4 bases and J 2 bases, with 15 bases left between them. The CDR3 sequence is 15 residues long. Germline V gives CDR1 SGHRS, CDR2 YFSETQ. CDR3 bases: TGCGCCAGCAGCCCGGGGGGCGCAGAAAACTATGGCTACACCTTC. Its translation: CASSPGGAENYGYTF.

This chain connects TRBV6-4 to TRBJ1-5, with D maybe TRBD1 (5 bases). The CDR3 consists of 16 residues. Trimming took off 0 bases at V and 7 bases at J, with 16 bases between the two ends. Germline CDR1 is MRHNA and CDR2 is SNTAGT. Here the CDR3 reads CASSDSPWGIGQPQHF. In DNA, the CDR3 is TGTGCCAGCAGTGACTCCCCCTGGGGGATAGGACAGCCCCAGCATTTT.

The V and J genes are TRBV6-1 and TRBJ2-7; D tentatively reads TRBD1 or TRBD2 (5 bases each). V shed 1 base and J shed 5 bases, with 6 bases lying between them. Per the germline V gene, CDR1 is MNHNS and CDR2 is SASEGT. The length of the CDR3 is 12 residues. Here the CDR3 DNA reads TGTGCCAGCAGTGAAGTGGGGGACGAGCAGTACTTC. It encodes CASSEVGDEQYF.